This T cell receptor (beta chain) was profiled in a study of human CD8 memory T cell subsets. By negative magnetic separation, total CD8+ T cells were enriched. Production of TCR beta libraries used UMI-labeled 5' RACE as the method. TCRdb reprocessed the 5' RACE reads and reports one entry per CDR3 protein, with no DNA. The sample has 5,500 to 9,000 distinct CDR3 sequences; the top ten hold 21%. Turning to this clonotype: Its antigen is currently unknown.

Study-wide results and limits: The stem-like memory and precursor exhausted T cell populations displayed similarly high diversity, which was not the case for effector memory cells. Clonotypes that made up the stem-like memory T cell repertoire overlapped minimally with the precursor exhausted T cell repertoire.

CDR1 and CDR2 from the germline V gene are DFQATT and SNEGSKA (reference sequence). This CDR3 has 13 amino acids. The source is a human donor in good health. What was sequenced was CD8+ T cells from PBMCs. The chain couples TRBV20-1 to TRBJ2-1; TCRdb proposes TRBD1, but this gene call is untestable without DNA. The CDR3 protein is CSASEGREWEQFF.